These T cell receptor beta chains were read from a single sample in a study of cytomegalovirus exposure and HLA in healthy donors. Clones were read by immunoSEQ multiplex PCR, and TCRdb kept only the in-frame ones, dropping some. In the table there are approximately 97,000 clones, around 63% of which are singletons. The source material was PBMCs. The receptors stem from a human donor in good health. Each CDR3 is given with its conserved first and last residue. D genes are given only for firm matches. Part of the rows lack a size; the others show once, few, many or a class for expanded clones.

TRBJ1-2,TRBV10-3,NA,NA,TGTGCCATCAGTGAGTCTGGCAGGGTCCCCAATGGCTACACCTTC,CAISESGRVPNGYTF
TRBJ1-5,TRBV15,NA,NA,TGTGCCACCAGCAGGGCGGGGGTGGTTCGGCAGCCCCAGCATTTT,CATSRAGVVRQPQHF
TRBJ2-1,TRBV27,NA,TRBD1,TGTGCCAGCAGTGCTCCCGGGACAGGTAATGAGCAGTTCTTC,CASSAPGTGNEQFF
TRBJ2-1,TRBV19,few,NA,TGTGCCAGTAGTGAACGACAGTACAATGAGCAGTTCTTC,CASSERQYNEQFF
TRBJ1-2,TRBV15,NA,NA,TGTGCCACCAGCAGAGATTCGCCGGGGGACTATGGCTACACCTTC,CATSRDSPGDYGYTF
TRBJ1-5,TRBV6-1,NA,TRBD1,TGTGCCAGCAGGAGCGCGACAGGGAACAATCAGCCCCAGCATTTT,CASRSATGNNQPQHF
TRBJ1-5,TRBV5-5,NA,NA,TGTGCCAGCAGCCAACGGGTGTCAGGGTATCAGCCCCAGCATTTT,CASSQRVSGYQPQHF
TRBJ2-5,TRBV11-2,NA,TRBD2,TGTGCCAGCAGCTTGACGGGACTATCAGAGACCCAGTACTTC,CASSLTGLSETQYF
TRBJ1-2,TRBV14,NA,NA,TGTGCCAGCAGCCAAGGACAGTACTATGGCTACACCTTC,CASSQGQYYGYTF
TRBJ2-1,TRBV5-6,NA,TRBD1,TGTGCCAGCAGCTTGGGGATGCTCCGGGACAGGGCCTACAATGAGCAGTTCTTC,CASSLGMLRDRAYNEQFF
TRBJ2-4,TRBV6-1,NA,TRBD1,TGTGCCAGCAGTGAAGGGACAGGGGGCTCAGACATTCAGTACTTC,CASSEGTGGSDIQYF
TRBJ2-3,TRBV7-9,NA,NA,TGTGCCAGCAGCTACACATCGGATACGCAGTATTTT,CASSYTSDTQYF
TRBJ2-5,TRBV4-2,NA,TRBD2,TGTGCCAGCAGCCAAGATGGAAAGCGGGAGGGTCAAGAGACCCAGTACTTC,CASSQDGKREGQETQYF
TRBJ2-7,TRBV18,NA,TRBD1,TGTGCCAGCTCATCCCCGACAGGGTTGTACGAGCAGTACTTC,CASSSPTGLYEQYF
TRBJ2-1,TRBV27,NA,TRBD2,TGTGCCAGCACCCCGAGGCGGACTAGCGGGAACAGAAATGAGCAGTTCTTC,CASTPRRTSGNRNEQFF
TRBJ2-2,TRBV5-5,few,NA,TGTGCCAGCCCGATAGGCAGGTCGACCGGGGAGCTGTTTTTT,CASPIGRSTGELFF
TRBJ1-5,TRBV28,NA,TRBD1,TGTGCCAACCCCGGGACAGGGGAAGGATATCAGCCCCAGCATTTT,CANPGTGEGYQPQHF
TRBJ2-1,TRBV27,NA,TRBD1,TGTGCCAGCAGAACGGGACAGGGACACCCCTACAATGAGCAGTTCTTC,CASRTGQGHPYNEQFF
TRBJ2-1,TRBV7-6,NA,NA,TGTGCCAGCAGCTTAGATCGCGCGGGAAACAATGAGCAGTTCTTC,CASSLDRAGNNEQFF
TRBJ2-1,TRBV29-1,NA,NA,TGCAGCGTTGAGGGCAGAGAAACCTACAATGAGCAGTTCTTC,CSVEGRETYNEQFF
TRBJ2-5,TRBV6-1,NA,TRBD1,TGTGCCAGCAGGGACAGGGGGAAAGAGACCCAGTACTTC,CASRDRGKETQYF
TRBJ2-1,TRBV9,NA,NA,TGTGCCAGCAGCGTAGACTCGGGTGTCGGTGAGCAGTTCTTC,CASSVDSGVGEQFF
TRBJ1-3,TRBV5-8,NA,NA,TGTGCCAGCAGCCTCAACTCAGGGGCTGGAAACACCATATATTTT,CASSLNSGAGNTIYF
TRBJ2-3,TRBV5-5,NA,TRBD1,TGTGCCAGCAGCTTGGAGGCCAGGGGGCACCAACTAAGTAGCACAGATACGCAGTATTTT,CASSLEARGHQLSSTDTQYF
TRBJ2-1,TRBV9,NA,NA,TGTGCCAGCAGCGTTCTCAGCGCGAGCTCCTACAATGAGCAGTTCTTC,CASSVLSASSYNEQFF
TRBJ2-3,TRBV6-1,NA,NA,TGTGCCAGCAGTGAAACCTTAGCCCCCGGTGGGACAGATACGCAGTATTTT,CASSETLAPGGTDTQYF
TRBJ2-1,TRBV27,NA,NA,TGTGCCAGCAGCTCAGGGTTGAACTACAATGAGCAGTTCTTC,CASSSGLNYNEQFF
TRBJ1-2,TRBV28,few,NA,TGTGCCAGCAACGGCGGCTCTATGGGCTACACCTTC,CASNGGSMGYTF
TRBJ2-3,TRBV11-2,NA,TRBD2,TGTGCCAGCAGCTCGCCCCCCGGGACTAGCGGGATAGGGGATACGCAGTATTTT,CASSSPPGTSGIGDTQYF
TRBJ1-5,TRBV28,NA,NA,TGTGCCAGCAGTCCCCTCCTCCCGCCCCAGCATTTT,CASSPLLPPQHF
TRBJ1-5,TRBV15,few,NA,TGTGCCACCAGCAGAGGGGGGTTGGGGGGTAGTGGAAGCAATCAGCCCCAGCATTTT,CATSRGGLGGSGSNQPQHF
TRBJ1-2,TRBV5-4,NA,TRBD1,TGTGCCAGCAGCAATGACAGGGCCCCCTATGGCTACACCTTC,CASSNDRAPYGYTF
TRBJ2-2,TRBV4-2,few,TRBD2,TGTGCCAGCAGCCAAGTAGCGGGACCCTACACCGGGGAGCTGTTTTTT,CASSQVAGPYTGELFF
TRBJ1-1,TRBV27,NA,TRBD1,TGTGCCAGCGGCATACAGGGGGATAACACTGAAGCTTTCTTT,CASGIQGDNTEAFF
TRBJ1-6,TRBV5-8,NA,NA,TGTGCCAGCAGCTGGAGACGGGGGGCGCAGACCTATAATTCACCCCTCCACTTT,CASSWRRGAQTYNSPLHF
TRBJ2-1,TRBV7-2,NA,TRBD2,TGTGCCAGCAGCTTTGGCCTAGCGGGAAGCTCCTACAATGAGCAGTTCTTC,CASSFGLAGSSYNEQFF
TRBJ1-6,TRBV6-6,NA,TRBD1,TGTGCCAGCAGTGGACAGGGAAATTCACCCCTCCACTTT,CASSGQGNSPLHF
TRBJ1-6,TRBV6-5,NA,NA,TGTGCCAGCAGTTACGCCGGGACACGGGGTAATTCACCCCTCCACTTT,CASSYAGTRGNSPLHF
TRBJ2-7,TRBV18,few,NA,TGTGCCAGCTCCAGAGACAGGACCTCCTACGAGCAGTACTTC,CASSRDRTSYEQYF
TRBJ2-2,TRBV27,NA,NA,TGTGCCAGCAGTGCAACGAGGGAGACCGGGGAGCTGTTTTTT,CASSATRETGELFF
TRBJ1-1,TRBV28,NA,TRBD1,TGTGCCAGCAGTTCTCAAGCTTTCGACAGGGGATGGGGAAAAGCTTTCTTT,CASSSQAFDRGWGKAFF
TRBJ2-7,TRBV4-2,NA,TRBD1,TGTGCCAGCAGCCAAATACCGGCGACAGGGGAATTGGCCGACTACGAGCAGTACTTC,CASSQIPATGELADYEQYF
TRBJ2-5,TRBV30,NA,NA,TGTGCCTCGAACCGTGCGGGGGAGACCCAGTACTTC,CASNRAGETQYF
TRBJ1-5,TRBV19,NA,NA,TGTGCCAGTAGTATTTCGGGTCAAGGGGTAAGGCAGCCCCAGCATTTT,CASSISGQGVRQPQHF
TRBJ2-2,TRBV19,NA,NA,TGTGCCAGTAGTATGAGGGCAGGCAACACCGGGGAGCTGTTTTTT,CASSMRAGNTGELFF
TRBJ2-5,TRBV27,NA,NA,TGTGCCAGCAGTTTACTTGGCAGAGGAGAGACCCAGTACTTC,CASSLLGRGETQYF
TRBJ2-5,TRBV2,NA,TRBD2,TGTGCCAGCAGTGAATCTAGCGGACCGTACCAAGAGACCCAGTACTTC,CASSESSGPYQETQYF
TRBJ2-7,TRBV19,NA,NA,TGTGCCAGTAGTATAATGGGACATTCCTACGAGCAGTACTTC,CASSIMGHSYEQYF
TRBJ1-1,TRBV5-4,NA,NA,TGTGCCAGCAGCTTCCGGGCCCAGGGGAACACTGAAGCTTTCTTT,CASSFRAQGNTEAFF
TRBJ2-1,TRBV5-8,NA,NA,TGTGCCAGCAGCTTGCCGCGGCTCAGCTCCTACAATGAGCAGTTCTTC,CASSLPRLSSYNEQFF
TRBJ2-1,TRBV30,NA,NA,TGTGCCTGGAGTGTACGTAGCGGCGTTGGGAATGAGCAGTTCTTC,CAWSVRSGVGNEQFF
TRBJ2-5,TRBV28,few,TRBD2,TGTGCCAGCACCGCGGGAGGGAGTGAGACCCAGTACTTC,CASTAGGSETQYF
TRBJ2-7,TRBV5-4,NA,NA,TGTGCCAGCAGCTCACCGACAGGGACTGACGAGCAGTACTTC,CASSSPTGTDEQYF
TRBJ2-2,TRBV4-1,NA,TRBD1,TGCGCCAGCAGCTACGGACAGGACTCCGCCGGGGAGCTGTTTTTT,CASSYGQDSAGELFF
TRBJ1-2,TRBV6-5,NA,NA,TGTGCCAGCAGCCTGGACAGCGACTATGGCTACACCTTC,CASSLDSDYGYTF